Here is one T cell receptor (beta chain) with its context. Its antigen is unidentified. The same CDR3 can be traced to other DNA sequences in this sample. This specimen belongs to a study of OX40 agonist ivuxolimab in advanced cancers. Study-wide context: The study gave patients intravenous ivuxolimab at 0.01 to 10 mg/kg every 2 weeks. A partial response was reached by three patients: one with hepatocellular carcinoma and two with cutaneous melanoma. Overall study findings and caveats: Also showing low normalized T-cell clonal expansion were some of the nonresponders. Relatively little clonal expansion, among the lowest observed, appeared in partial responders at 0.1-3.0 mg/kg.

TCRdb's table, derived via immunoSEQ multiplex PCR, lists solely in-frame clones and lacks some. Here the sample spans fewer than 9,000 clones, around 80% being singletons. There are 15 residues in the CDR3. V lost 4 bases and J 5 bases, leaving 14 bases between the germline ends. From germline, CDR1 is MNHEY and CDR2 SMNVEV (reference sequence). Material: CD4+ or CD8+ T cells sorted from blood, obtained in a trial of the OX40 agonist ivuxolimab. The chain links TRBV27 to TRBJ1-4, with D perhaps matching TRBD1 (6 bases). The TCR comes from an adult with an advanced solid tumor such as melanoma, head and neck, liver or kidney cancer. CDR3 sequence: CASSWGGRPNEKLFF. As DNA, the CDR3 is TGTGCCAGCAGTTGGGGGGGCAGGCCGAATGAAAAACTGTTTTTT.